This TCR beta chain was captured in a study of blood T cell repertoires in COVID-19. This table comes from immunoSEQ multiplex PCR, and its TCRdb copy is limited to in-frame clones, with some not included. Here the sample spans fewer than 20,000 clones, 65% to 90% being singletons. CDR1 and CDR2 from the germline V gene are KGHSH and LQKENI. The CDR3 has 16 residues. V was pared by 3 bases and J by 3 bases, with 7 bases of the junction left unmatched. The receptor's source is a man aged 80 or over with active COVID-19. Sequencing input: peripheral blood. V and J are TRBV18 and TRBJ1-3; 8 bases line up with TRBD1. The CDR3 DNA follows: TGTGCCAGCTCACCGGGACAGGATTACTATGGAAACACCATATATTTT. Protein sequence: CASSPGQDYYGNTIYF.